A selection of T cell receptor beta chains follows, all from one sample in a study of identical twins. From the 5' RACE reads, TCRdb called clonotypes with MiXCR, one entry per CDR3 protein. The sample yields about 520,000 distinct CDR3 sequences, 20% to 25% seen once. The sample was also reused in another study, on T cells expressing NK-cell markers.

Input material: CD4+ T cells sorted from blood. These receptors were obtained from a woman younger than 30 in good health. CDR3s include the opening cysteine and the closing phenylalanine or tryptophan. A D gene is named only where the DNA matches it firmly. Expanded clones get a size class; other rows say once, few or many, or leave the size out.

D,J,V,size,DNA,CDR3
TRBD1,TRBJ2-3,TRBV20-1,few,TGCAGTGCTAGACCAGGGGGCCACACAGATACGCAGTATTTT,CSARPGGHTDTQYF
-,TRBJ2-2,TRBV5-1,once,TGCGCCAGCAGCTTTTTGGGGCTGAACACCGGGGAGCTGTTTTTT,CASSFLGLNTGELFF
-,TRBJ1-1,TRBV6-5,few,TGTGCCAGCAGTTACACCTTCGGGGAGAACACTGAAGCTTTCTTT,CASSYTFGENTEAFF
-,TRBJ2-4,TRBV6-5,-,TGTGCCAGCAGTTGGGGGGAAGCCAAAAACATTCAGTACTTC,CASSWGEAKNIQYF
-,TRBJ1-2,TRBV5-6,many,TGTGCCAGCAGCGTGGGACCCGATGGCTACACCTTC,CASSVGPDGYTF
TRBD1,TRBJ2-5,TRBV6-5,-,TGTGCCAGCAGTTACCCGCGACAGGGGTCGGACAGGACCCAGTACTTC,CASSYPRQGSDRTQYF
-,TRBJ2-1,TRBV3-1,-,TGTGCCAGCAGCCAAAGTCCCATAGTTGGGGAGGATGAGCAGTTCTTC,CASSQSPIVGEDEQFF
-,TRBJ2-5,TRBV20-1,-,TGCAGTGCGCAAAACTCCGGGACCCAAGAGACCCAGTACTTC,CSAQNSGTQETQYF
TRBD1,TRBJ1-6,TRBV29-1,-,TGCAGCGTGACAGGGGGGAACCAGAATTCACCCCTCCACTTT,CSVTGGNQNSPLHF
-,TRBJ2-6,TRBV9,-,TGTGCCAGCAGCGCCTATAGCTCTGGGGCCAACGTCCTGACTTTC,CASSAYSSGANVLTF
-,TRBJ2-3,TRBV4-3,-,TGCGCCAGCAGCCAAGGTACCCGCCGGGCAGATACGCAGTATTTT,CASSQGTRRADTQYF
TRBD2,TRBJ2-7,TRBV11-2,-,TGTGCCAGCAGGGGGACTAGCGGGAGCCCTGACTCCTACGAGCAGTACTTC,CASRGTSGSPDSYEQYF
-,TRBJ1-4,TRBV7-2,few,TGTGCCAGCAGCTTAGTGGCTGGGAGTAATGAAAAACTGTTTTTT,CASSLVAGSNEKLFF
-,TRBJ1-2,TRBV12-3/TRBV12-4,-,TGTGCCAGCAGCCGGGGGGGAAACTATGGCTACACCTTC,CASSRGGNYGYTF
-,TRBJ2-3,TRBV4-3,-,TGCGCCAGCAGCCAAGCCCCCGGGAGCACAGATACGCAGTATTTT,CASSQAPGSTDTQYF
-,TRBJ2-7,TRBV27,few,TGTGCCAGCAGTTTATCGGCGGGTCACTCCTACGAGCAGTACTTC,CASSLSAGHSYEQYF
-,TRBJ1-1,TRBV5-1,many,TGCGCCAGCAGCTTGGAAGGCACTGAAGCTTTCTTT,CASSLEGTEAFF